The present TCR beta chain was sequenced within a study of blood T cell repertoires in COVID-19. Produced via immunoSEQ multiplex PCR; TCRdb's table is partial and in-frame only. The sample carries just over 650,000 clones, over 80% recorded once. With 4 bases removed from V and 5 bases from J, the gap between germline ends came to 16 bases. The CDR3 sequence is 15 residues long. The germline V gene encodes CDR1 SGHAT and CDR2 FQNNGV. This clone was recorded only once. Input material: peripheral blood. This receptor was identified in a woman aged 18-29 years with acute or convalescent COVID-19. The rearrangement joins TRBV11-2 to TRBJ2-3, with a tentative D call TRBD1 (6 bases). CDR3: CASSSLQGWQDTQYF. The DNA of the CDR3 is TGTGCCAGCAGCTCACTCCAGGGGTGGCAAGATACGCAGTATTTT.